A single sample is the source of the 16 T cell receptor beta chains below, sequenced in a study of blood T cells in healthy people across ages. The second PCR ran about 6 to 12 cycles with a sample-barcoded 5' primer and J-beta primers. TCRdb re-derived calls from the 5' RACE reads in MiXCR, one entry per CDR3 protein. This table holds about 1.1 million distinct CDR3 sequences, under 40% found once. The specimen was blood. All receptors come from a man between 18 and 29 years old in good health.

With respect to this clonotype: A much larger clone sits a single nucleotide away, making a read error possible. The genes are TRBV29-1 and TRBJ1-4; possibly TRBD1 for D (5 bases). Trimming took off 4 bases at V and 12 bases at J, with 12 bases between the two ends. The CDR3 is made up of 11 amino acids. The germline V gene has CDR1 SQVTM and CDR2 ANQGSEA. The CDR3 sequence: CSVGMGGELFF. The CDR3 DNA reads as TGCAGCGTTGGGATGGGGGGTGAACTGTTTTTT.

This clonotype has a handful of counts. The CDR3 DNA is TGTGCCATCAGTGCTCGGAGCGAGCAGTTCTTC. Translation: CAISARSEQFF. The chain has TRBV10-3 and TRBJ2-1; no definite D call. V was pared by 4 bases and J by 10 bases, with 8 bases between. This CDR3 has 11 amino acids. In germline, CDR1 is ENHRY, CDR2 SYGVKD.

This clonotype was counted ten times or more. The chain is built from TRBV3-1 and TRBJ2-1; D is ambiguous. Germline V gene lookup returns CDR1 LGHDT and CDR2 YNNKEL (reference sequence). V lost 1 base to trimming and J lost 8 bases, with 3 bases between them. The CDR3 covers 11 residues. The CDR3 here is CASSQVHEQFF. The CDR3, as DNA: TGTGCCAGCAGCCAAGTCCATGAGCAGTTCTTC.

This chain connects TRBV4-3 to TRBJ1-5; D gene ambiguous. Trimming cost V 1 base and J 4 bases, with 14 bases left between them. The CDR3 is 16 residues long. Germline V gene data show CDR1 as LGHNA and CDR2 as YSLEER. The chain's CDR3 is CASSQVFPLRNQPQHF. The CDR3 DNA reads TGCGCCAGCAGCCAAGTATTCCCTCTCCGAAATCAGCCCCAGCATTTT.

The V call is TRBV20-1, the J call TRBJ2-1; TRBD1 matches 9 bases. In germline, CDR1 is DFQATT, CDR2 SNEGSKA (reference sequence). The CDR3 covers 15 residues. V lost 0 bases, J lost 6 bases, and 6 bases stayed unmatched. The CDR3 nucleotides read TGCAGTGCTAGAGATGGGGACAGGGATTTCAATGAGCAGTTCTTC. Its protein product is CSARDGDRDFNEQFF.

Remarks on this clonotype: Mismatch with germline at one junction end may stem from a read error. The CDR3, as DNA: TGTGCCAACAGTCCGGTGTCTAAAAGGGGTAGCTACACCTTC. Amino acids: CANSPVSKRGSYTF. The chain is built from TRBV12-3 or TRBV12-4 and TRBJ1-2; tentatively, D is TRBD1 (5 bases). The CDR3 extends over 14 amino acids.

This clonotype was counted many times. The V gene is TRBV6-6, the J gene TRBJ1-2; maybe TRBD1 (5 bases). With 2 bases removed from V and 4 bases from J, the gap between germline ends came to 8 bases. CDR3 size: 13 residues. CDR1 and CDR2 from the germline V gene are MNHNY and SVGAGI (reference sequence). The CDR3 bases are TGTGCCAGCAGTTACGGGGCGAGCTATGGCTACACCTTC. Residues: CASSYGASYGYTF.

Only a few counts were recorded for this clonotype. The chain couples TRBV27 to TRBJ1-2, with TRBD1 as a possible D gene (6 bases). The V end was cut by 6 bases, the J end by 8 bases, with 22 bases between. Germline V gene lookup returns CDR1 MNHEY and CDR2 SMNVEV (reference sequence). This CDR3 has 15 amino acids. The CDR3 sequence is CASRMKQGPLGGYTF. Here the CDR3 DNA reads TGTGCCAGCAGGATGAAACAGGGCCCACTTGGAGGCTACACCTTC.

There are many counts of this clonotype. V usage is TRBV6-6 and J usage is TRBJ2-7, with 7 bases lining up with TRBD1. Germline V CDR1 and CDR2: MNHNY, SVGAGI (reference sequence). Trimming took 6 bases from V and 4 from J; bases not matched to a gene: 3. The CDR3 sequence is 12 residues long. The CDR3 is CASRLGQYEQYF. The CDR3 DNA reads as TGTGCCAGCAGGCTGGGACAGTACGAGCAGTACTTC.

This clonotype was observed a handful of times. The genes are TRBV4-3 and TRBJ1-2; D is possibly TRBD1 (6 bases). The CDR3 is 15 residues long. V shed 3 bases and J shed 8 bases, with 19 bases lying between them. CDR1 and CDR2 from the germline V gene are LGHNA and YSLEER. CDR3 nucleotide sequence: TGCGCCAGCAGCCATACGCTGCAGGGGCCCATAGGCTACACCTTC. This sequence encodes CASSHTLQGPIGYTF.

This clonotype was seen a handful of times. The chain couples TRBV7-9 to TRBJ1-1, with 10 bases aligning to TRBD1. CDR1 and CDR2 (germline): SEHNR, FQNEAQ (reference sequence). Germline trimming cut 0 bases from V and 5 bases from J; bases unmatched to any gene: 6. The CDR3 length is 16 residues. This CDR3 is CASSLARDRGDTEAFF. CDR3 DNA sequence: TGTGCCAGCAGCTTAGCCCGGGACAGGGGAGATACTGAAGCTTTCTTT.

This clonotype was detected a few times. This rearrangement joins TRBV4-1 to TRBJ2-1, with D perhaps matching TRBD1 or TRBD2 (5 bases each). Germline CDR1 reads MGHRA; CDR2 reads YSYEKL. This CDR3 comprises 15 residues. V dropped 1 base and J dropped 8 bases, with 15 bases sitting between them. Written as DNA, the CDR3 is TGCGCCAGCAGCCAAGTGGGGTTGAGAGGGGATGAGCAGTTCTTC. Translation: CASSQVGLRGDEQFF.

In DNA form, the CDR3 reads TGTGCCAGCAGCGACCTAGGTCGGGGTGGGACCCATACCCTCGGAGGTGAAAAACTGTTTTTT. Its protein product is CASSDLGRGGTHTLGGEKLFF. The chain couples TRBV7-3 to TRBJ1-4; TRBD1 might be the D (5 bases). The V gene's germline CDR1 is SGHTA and CDR2 FQGTGA. Trimming left V 5 bases short and J 7 bases short, with 35 bases between. This CDR3 comprises 21 residues.

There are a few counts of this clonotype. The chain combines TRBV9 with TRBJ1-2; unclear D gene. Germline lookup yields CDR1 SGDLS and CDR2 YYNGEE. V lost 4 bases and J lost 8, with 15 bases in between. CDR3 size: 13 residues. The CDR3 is CASSLQDRQGYTF. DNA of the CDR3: TGTGCCAGCAGCCTCCAAGACCGCCAGGGCTACACCTTC.

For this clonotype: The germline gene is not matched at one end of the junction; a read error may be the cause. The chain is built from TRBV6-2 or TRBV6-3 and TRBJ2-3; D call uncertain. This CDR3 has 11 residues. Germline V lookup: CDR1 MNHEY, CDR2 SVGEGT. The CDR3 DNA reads TGTGCCAGCAGTTCTCCAAATACGCGGTATTTT. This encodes CASSSPNTRYF.

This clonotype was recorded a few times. The CDR3 sequence is CASRWGDSNQPQHF. CDR3 nucleotide sequence: TGTGCCAGCCGATGGGGGGATAGCAATCAGCCCCAGCATTTT. The gene calls are TRBV12-3 or TRBV12-4 and TRBJ1-5; D possibly corresponds to TRBD1 (5 bases). The CDR3 totals 14 residues. V lost 8 bases and J 0 bases, leaving 11 bases between the germline ends.